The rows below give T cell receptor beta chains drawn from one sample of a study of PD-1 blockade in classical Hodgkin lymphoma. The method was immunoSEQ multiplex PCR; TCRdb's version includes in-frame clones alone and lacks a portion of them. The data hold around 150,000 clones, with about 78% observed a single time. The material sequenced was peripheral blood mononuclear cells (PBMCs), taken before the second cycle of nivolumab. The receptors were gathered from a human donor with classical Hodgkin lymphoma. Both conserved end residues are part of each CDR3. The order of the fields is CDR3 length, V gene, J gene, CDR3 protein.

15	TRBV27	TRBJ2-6	CASSSTGSGANVLTF
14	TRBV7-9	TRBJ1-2	CASSLVFAGSDYTF
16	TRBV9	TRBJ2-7	CASSVDGTSSSYEQYF
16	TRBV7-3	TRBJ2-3	CASSLGLAGGPDTQYF
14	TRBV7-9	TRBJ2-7	CASSLGDARDEQYF
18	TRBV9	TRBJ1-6	CASSLSSPLTGGWTPLHF
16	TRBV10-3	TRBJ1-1	CAISESLPGQGPEAFF
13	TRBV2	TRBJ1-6	CASLQRNNSPLHF
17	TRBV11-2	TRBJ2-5	CASSSRRRTSGQETQYF
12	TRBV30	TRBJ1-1	CAWGTENTEAFF
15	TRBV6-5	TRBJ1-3	CASSRGPSSGNTIYF
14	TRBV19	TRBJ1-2	CASTDRPANYGYTF
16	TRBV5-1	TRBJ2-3	CASGGLAGGLADTQYF
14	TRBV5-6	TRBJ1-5	CASSLGNVGQPQHF
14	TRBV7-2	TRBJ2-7	CASSLADGAYEQYF
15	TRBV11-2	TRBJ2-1	CASRQGPSPYNEQFF
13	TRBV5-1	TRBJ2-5	CASSNRPQETQYF
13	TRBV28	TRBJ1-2	CASSPSANYGYTF
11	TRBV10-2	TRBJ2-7	CASRGGYEQYF
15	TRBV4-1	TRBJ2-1	CASSQLALLANEQFF
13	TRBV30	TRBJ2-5	CAWSVNAGETQYF
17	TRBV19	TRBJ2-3	CASSIDPPRGGRDTQYF
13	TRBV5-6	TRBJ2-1	CASSGQEYNEQFF
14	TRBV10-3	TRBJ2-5	CAISESEAVETQYF
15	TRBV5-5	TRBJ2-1	CASSLGGEAYNEQFF
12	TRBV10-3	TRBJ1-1	CAISETQVGFIF
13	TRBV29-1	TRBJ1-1	CSAWTPMNTEAFF
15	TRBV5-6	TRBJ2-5	CASSWTSGGRETQYF
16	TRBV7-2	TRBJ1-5	CASSWAGTNSNQPQHF
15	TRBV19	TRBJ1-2	CASSISRLEKGSYTF
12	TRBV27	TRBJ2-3	CASSFSSDTQYF
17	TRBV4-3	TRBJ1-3	CASSQDAGSGSGNTIYF
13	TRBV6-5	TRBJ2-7	CASSPGTGLEQYF
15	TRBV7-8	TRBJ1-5	CASSLAIWGDQPQHF
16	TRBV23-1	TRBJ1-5	CASSQSKQMSNQPQHF
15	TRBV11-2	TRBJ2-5	CASSFVRTIRETQYF
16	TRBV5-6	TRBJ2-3	CASSFGPSPPPDTQYF
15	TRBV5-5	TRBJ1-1	CASRPGTDMNTEAFF
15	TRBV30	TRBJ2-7	CAWSVGAGSGYEQYF
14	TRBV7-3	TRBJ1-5	CASSATASNQPQHF
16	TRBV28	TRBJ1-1	CASRFPNYRSSTEAFF
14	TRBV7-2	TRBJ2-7	CASSLGTGAYEQYF
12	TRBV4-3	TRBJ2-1	CASSQTGLEQFF
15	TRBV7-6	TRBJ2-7	CASSPGQGTQYEQYF
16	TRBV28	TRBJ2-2	CASSLLTGGSTGELFF
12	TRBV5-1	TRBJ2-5	CASSLEGETQYF
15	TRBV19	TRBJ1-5	CASTLAGGVGQPQHF
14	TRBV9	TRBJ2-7	CASSVVAGWGEQYF
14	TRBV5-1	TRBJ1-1	CASSWSWTGGEAFF
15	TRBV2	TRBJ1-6	CASSGEQGWNSPLHF
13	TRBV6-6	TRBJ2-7	CASSYRGTYEQYF